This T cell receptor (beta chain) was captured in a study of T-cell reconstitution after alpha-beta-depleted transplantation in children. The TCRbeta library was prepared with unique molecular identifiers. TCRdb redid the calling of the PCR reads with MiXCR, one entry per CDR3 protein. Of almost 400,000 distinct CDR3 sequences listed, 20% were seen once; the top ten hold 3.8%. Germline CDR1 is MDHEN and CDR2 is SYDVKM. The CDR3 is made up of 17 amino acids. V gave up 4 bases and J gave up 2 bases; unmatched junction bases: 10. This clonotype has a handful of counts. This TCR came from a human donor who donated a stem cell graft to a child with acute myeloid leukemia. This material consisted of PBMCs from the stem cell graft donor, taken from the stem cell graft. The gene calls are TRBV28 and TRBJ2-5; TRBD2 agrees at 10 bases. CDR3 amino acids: CASSYLPVAGGQETQYF. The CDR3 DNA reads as TGTGCCAGCAGTTATCTCCCCGTAGCGGGAGGACAAGAGACCCAGTACTTC.